This T cell receptor (beta chain) originates from a study of patients and donors after allogeneic stem cell transplantation (dated by TCRdb to about 2020). This clonotype was observed at least ten times. What antigen it recognizes has not been identified. No qualities accompany the bases; no much larger clone lies one base away. Library generation was performed with RT-PCR. The sequencer listed for this sample is NextSeq 550. TCRdb ran its own pipeline on the public reads, namely fastp trimming at Q25 and MiXCR clone calling, and kept in-frame beta chains. Identical CDR3 protein sequences are pooled into one entry, listed with their most common genes and DNA. This sample lists tens of thousands of distinct CDR3 sequences; 6.8% were detected once. Together, the top ten hold nearly 35% of the sample. The CDR3, from cysteine to phenylalanine, totals 18 residues. The entry retains the CDR3 DNA only, 54 bases that are in frame from base 1. Via the germline V gene, CDR1 is SGHNT and CDR2 YENEEA. At the junction V is shortened by 0 bases and J by 3 bases, with 20 bases in between.

The clonotype comes from a human donor who was either an allogeneic HSCT recipient or a stem cell or donor lymphocyte infusion donor (not recorded which). It is not recorded whose cells these are; they may come from a transplant donor. The specimen sequenced was blood, either unsorted or a sorted T cell fraction (not recorded which). This chain joins TRBV11-3 to TRBJ1-1, with TRBD1 perhaps the D gene, on 6 matching bases. CDR3 sequence: CASSLDLLRTGKDTEAFF. The DNA sequence reads TGTGCCAGCAGCTTAGACTTGTTGCGAACAGGGAAAGACACTGAAGCTTTCTTT.